The rows below give T cell receptor beta chains drawn from one sample of a study of chemoradiotherapy in HPV16-positive cancers. Data came from immunoSEQ multiplex PCR; TCRdb stores just in-frame clones and leaves some out. The table records some 11,000 clones, about two thirds of them present only once. The specimen was taken from a patient who underwent chemoradiotherapy. These receptors originate from a human donor with HPV-associated anogenital cancer. Both conserved end residues are part of each CDR3. D genes are given only for firm matches. Some rows mark clone size as missing; the rest say once, few, many or name a class of expanded clone.

d_gene	v_gene	abundance	j_gene	CDR3aa	CDR3nt
TRBD1	TRBV14	-	TRBJ1-1	CASSPGQGFVATFF	TGTGCCAGCAGCCCGGGACAGGGTTTCGTTGCGACTTTCTTT
-	TRBV6-1	medium-sized	TRBJ2-1	CASSEKENNEQFF	TGTGCCAGCAGTGAAAAGGAAAACAATGAGCAGTTCTTC
TRBD2	TRBV6-5	few	TRBJ2-7	CASSLLAGEYYEQYF	TGTGCCAGCAGTTTACTAGCGGGAGAATACTACGAGCAGTACTTC
TRBD1	TRBV10-3	-	TRBJ1-1	CAISVQGAPEAFF	TGTGCCATCAGTGTGCAGGGGGCACCTGAAGCTTTCTTT
-	TRBV4-3	few	TRBJ2-3	CASSQRNREGPDTQYF	TGCGCCAGCAGCCAACGGAACAGGGAAGGCCCAGATACGCAGTATTTT
TRBD2	TRBV9	once	TRBJ2-1	CASSVSSGRTNEQFF	TGTGCCAGCAGCGTCTCTAGCGGGAGAACCAATGAGCAGTTCTTC
-	TRBV11-2	-	TRBJ2-3	CASSLGGADTQYF	TGTGCCAGCAGCTTAGGGGGAGCAGATACGCAGTATTTT
TRBD2	TRBV2	-	TRBJ2-1	CASEGLAGVPYNEQFF	TGTGCCAGCGAAGGACTAGCGGGAGTGCCCTACAATGAGCAGTTCTTC
-	TRBV4-2	-	TRBJ1-1	CASSQESGSHAFF	TGTGCCAGCAGCCAAGAATCGGGGAGTCACGCTTTCTTT
-	TRBV4-3	-	TRBJ2-2	CASSQDYPGGPTGELFF	TGCGCCAGCAGCCAAGATTATCCGGGCGGCCCCACCGGGGAGCTGTTTTTT
-	TRBV7-8	-	TRBJ2-1	CASSLGFTEQFF	TGTGCCAGCAGCTTAGGATTCACTGAGCAGTTCTTC
TRBD1	TRBV7-2	few	TRBJ1-1	CASSLDDRDEAFF	TGTGCCAGCAGCTTAGATGACAGGGATGAAGCTTTCTTT
TRBD2	TRBV6-4	once	TRBJ2-1	CASSDSGLDYNEQFF	TGTGCCAGCAGTGACTCGGGACTAGATTACAATGAGCAGTTCTTC
TRBD2	TRBV11-1	-	TRBJ2-1	CASSLRRESNEQFF	TGTGCCAGCAGCTTAAGGCGGGAGTCCAATGAGCAGTTCTTC
-	TRBV2	few	TRBJ1-2	CASSGEVSYGYTF	TGTGCCAGCAGTGGAGAGGTCAGCTATGGCTACACCTTC
-	TRBV5-6	few	TRBJ1-5	CASSLGGGPDQPQHF	TGTGCCAGCAGCTTGGGGGGGGGACCCGATCAGCCCCAGCATTTT
-	TRBV4-3	-	TRBJ1-2	CASSQDRGGNGYTF	TGCGCCAGCAGCCAAGATAGGGGAGGGAATGGCTACACCTTC
-	TRBV27	-	TRBJ2-1	CASSLSLSGSYNEQFF	TGTGCCAGCAGTTTATCCCTAAGCGGCTCCTACAATGAGCAGTTCTTC
-	TRBV9	-	TRBJ1-6	CASSVLSDNSPLHF	TGTGCCAGCAGCGTATTGTCAGACAATTCACCCCTCCACTTT
-	TRBV6-1	-	TRBJ1-3	CASSEPGFGSGNTIYF	TGTGCCAGCAGTGAACCGGGTTTTGGATCTGGAAACACCATATATTTT
TRBD1	TRBV6-6	-	TRBJ1-1	CASRTDRDTEAFF	TGTGCCAGCAGGACGGACAGGGACACTGAAGCTTTCTTT
-	TRBV28	-	TRBJ1-1	CASTSISRQAFF	TGTGCCAGCACCTCGATCTCCCGGCAAGCTTTCTTT
-	TRBV30	-	TRBJ2-7	CAWNPGSSYEQYF	TGTGCCTGGAACCCGGGTTCCTCCTACGAGCAGTACTTC
TRBD1	TRBV7-2	once	TRBJ2-7	CASSFQGQGRYEQYF	TGTGCCAGCAGCTTCCAGGGACAGGGACGTTACGAGCAGTACTTC
TRBD2	TRBV10-3	once	TRBJ2-5	CAISDPGLAGQETQYF	TGTGCCATCAGTGACCCGGGACTAGCGGGACAAGAGACCCAGTACTTC